The 2 T cell receptor beta chains below were found in one sample sequenced in a study of neoadjuvant anti-PD-1 for oral cavity cancer. Measured with immunoSEQ multiplex PCR; TCRdb has only the in-frame clones, and not every one. The sample lists some 15,000 clones; around two thirds were seen once. This sample comprised PBMCs, obtained before nivolumab (anti-PD-1) treatment. Receptors were obtained from a person aged 35-80 years with oral cavity squamous cell carcinoma.

The CDR3: CSVEVGTSGHQETQYF. The CDR3 DNA reads as TGCAGCGTTGAAGTAGGGACTAGCGGGCACCAAGAGACCCAGTACTTC. The gene calls are TRBV29-1 and TRBJ2-5; TRBD2 matches at 12 bases. The CDR3 totals 16 residues. The V gene's germline CDR1 is SQVTM and CDR2 ANQGSEA. J gave up 0 bases and V 1 base, and 3 bases lay outside the gene matches.

The V call is TRBV5-1, the J call TRBJ1-2; TRBD1 agrees at 9 bases. Trimming removed 5 bases from V and 5 bases from J; junction bases left unmatched: 10. The germline gives CDR1 SGHRS, CDR2 YFSETQ. This CDR3 contains 15 residues. The CDR3 nucleotides read TGCGCCAGCAGGCAGGGACAGGGTCTCTTTTATGGCTACACCTTC. Its protein is CASRQGQGLFYGYTF.